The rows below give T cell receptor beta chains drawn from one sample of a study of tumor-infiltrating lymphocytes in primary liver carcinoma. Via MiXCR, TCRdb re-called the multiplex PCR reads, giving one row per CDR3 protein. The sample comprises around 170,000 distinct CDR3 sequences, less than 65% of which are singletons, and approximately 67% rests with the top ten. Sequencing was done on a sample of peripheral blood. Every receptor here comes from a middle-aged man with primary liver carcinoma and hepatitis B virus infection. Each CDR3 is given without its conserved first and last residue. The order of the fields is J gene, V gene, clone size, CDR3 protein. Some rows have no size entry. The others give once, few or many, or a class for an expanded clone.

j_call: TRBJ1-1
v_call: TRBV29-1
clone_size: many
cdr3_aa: SVEAGGRTEAF

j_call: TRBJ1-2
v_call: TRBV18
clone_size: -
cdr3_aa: ASSPGTDLGYT

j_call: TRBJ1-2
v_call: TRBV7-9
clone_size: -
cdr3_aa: ASIPGNGYT

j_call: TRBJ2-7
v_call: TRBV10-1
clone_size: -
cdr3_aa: ASSESLGDEQY

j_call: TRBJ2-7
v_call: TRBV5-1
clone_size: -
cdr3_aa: ASIPGTGPGEQY

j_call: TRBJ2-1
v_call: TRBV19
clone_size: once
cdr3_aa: ASSRQGYAYNEQF

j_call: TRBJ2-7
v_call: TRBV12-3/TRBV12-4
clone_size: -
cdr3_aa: ASSPGQTYEQY

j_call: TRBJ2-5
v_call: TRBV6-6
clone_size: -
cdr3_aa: PSTDGSAETQY

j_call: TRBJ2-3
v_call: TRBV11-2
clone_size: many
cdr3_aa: ASSRPLRVSTDTQY

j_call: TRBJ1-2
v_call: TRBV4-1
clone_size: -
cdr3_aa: ASSQDRRDYHGYT

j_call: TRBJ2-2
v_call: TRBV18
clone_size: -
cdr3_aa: ASSPTRQDQWNTGELF

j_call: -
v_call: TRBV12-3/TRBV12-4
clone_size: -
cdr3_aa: ASSLGFFDEPQY

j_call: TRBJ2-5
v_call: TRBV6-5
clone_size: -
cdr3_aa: ASSYSWGAGTQY

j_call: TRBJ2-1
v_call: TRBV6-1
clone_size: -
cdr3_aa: ASSETSYNEQF

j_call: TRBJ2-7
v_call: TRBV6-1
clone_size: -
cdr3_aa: ASSSQGLGEQY

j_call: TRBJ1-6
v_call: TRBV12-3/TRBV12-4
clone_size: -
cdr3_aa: ASSFGRRNSPLH

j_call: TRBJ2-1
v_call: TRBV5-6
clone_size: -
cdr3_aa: ASSLGREAWNEQF

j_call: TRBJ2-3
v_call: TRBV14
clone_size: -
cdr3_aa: ASSQGLAWSADTQY

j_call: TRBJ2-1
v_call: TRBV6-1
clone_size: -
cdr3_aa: VSSALSTGRGDEQF

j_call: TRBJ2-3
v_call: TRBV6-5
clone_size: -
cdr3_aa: ASTAAGDTQY

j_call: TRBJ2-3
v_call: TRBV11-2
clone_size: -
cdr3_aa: ANSSSPDTQY

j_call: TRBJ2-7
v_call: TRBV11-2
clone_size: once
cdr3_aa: ASSGLGHLKEQY

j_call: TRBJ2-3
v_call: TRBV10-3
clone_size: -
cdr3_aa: AISASGPTDTQY

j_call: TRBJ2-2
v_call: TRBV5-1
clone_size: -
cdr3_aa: ASSRGAGGNTGELF

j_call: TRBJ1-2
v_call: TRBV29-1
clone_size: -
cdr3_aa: SDYDYAGYT

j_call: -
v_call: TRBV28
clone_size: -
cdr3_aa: ASNPGDNQPQY

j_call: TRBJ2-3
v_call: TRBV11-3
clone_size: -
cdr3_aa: ASSAHAAGGADRQY

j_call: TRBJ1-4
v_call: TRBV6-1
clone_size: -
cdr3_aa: ASSTCGGANEKLF

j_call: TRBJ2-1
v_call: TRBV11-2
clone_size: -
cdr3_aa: GSSLGGSANEQF

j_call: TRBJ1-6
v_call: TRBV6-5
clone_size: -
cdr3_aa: ASSWAGSPLH

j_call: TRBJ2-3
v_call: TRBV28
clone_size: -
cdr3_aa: ASSFKADYSTDTQY